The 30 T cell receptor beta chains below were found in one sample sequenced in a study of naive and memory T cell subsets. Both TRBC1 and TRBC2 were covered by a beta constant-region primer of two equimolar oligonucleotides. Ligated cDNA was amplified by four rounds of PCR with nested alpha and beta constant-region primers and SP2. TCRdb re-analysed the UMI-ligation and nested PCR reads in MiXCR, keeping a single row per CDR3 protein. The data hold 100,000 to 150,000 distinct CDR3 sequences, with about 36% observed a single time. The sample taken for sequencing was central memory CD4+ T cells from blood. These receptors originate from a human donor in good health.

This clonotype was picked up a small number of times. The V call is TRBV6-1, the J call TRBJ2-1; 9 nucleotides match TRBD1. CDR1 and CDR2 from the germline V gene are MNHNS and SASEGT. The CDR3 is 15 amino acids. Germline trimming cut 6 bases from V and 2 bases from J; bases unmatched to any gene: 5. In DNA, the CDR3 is TGTGCCAGCAGGGTGGACAGGGGTACCTACAATGAGCAGTTCTTC. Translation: CASRVDRGTYNEQFF.

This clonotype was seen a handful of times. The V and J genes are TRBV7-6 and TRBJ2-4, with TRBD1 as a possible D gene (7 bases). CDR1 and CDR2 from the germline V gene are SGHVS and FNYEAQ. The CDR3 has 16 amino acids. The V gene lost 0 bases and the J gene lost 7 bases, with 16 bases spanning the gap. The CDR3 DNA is TGTGCCAGCAGCTTAGCGGGCAGGGGGGCTCAGAACATTCAGTACTTC. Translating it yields CASSLAGRGAQNIQYF.

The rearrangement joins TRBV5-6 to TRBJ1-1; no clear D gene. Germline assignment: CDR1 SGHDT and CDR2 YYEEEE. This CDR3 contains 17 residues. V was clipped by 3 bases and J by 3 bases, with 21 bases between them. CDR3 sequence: CASSSWGLGGKDTEAFF. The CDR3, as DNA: TGTGCCAGCAGCTCCTGGGGTCTGGGAGGGAAGGACACTGAAGCTTTCTTT.

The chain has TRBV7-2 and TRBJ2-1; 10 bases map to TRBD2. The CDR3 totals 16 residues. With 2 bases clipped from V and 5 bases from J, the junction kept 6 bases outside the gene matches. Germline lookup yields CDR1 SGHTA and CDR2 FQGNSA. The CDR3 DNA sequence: TGTGCCAGCAGCTTAACTAGCGGGAAAACAGACAATGAGCAGTTCTTC. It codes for CASSLTSGKTDNEQFF.

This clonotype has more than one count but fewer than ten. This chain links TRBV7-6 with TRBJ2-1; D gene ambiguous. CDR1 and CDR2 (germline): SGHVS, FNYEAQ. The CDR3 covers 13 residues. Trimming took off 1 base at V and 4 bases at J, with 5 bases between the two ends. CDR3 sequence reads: CASSLEPYNEQFF. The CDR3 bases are TGTGCCAGCAGCTTAGAGCCTTACAATGAGCAGTTCTTC.

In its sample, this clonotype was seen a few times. The CDR3 protein is CATSKGYNTEAFF. The CDR3, as DNA: TGTGCCACCAGTAAGGGTTATAACACTGAAGCTTTCTTT. The chain couples TRBV24-1 to TRBJ1-1; D is undetermined. Trimming removed 6 bases at V and 2 bases at J, with 9 bases between. The CDR3 has 13 amino acids. Germline CDR1 and CDR2: KGHDR and SFDVKD.

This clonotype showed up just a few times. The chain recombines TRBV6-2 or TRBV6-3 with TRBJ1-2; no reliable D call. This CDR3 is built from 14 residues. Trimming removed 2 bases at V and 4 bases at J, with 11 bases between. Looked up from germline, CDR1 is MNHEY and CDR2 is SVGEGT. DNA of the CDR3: TGTGCCAGCAGTTACGCTGGGTCCTCCTATGGCTACACCTTC. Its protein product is CASSYAGSSYGYTF.

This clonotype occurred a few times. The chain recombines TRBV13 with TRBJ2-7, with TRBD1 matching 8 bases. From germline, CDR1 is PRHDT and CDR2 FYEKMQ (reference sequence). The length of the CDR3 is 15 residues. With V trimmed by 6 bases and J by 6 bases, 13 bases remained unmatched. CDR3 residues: CASRRAGQGTGEQYF. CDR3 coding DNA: TGTGCCAGCAGGCGTGCCGGACAGGGTACGGGCGAGCAGTACTTC.

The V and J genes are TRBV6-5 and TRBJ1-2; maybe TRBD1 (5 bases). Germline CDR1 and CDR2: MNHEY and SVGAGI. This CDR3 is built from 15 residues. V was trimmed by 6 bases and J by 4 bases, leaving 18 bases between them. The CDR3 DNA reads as TGTGCCAGCAGGACGGGTCTGTTAGGGACCTATGGCTACACCTTC. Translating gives CASRTGLLGTYGYTF.

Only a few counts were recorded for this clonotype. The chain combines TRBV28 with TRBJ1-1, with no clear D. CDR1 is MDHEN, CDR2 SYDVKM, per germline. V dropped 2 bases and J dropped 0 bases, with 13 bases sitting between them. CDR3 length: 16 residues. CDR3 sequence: CASSLASRSVNTEAFF. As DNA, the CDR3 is TGTGCCAGCAGTTTAGCCTCCAGGTCGGTGAACACTGAAGCTTTCTTT.

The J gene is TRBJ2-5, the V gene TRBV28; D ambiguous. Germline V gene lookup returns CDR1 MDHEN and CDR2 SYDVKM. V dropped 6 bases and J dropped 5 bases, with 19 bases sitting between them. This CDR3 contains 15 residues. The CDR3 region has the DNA TGTGCCAGCAGAGTAGGCGCCGGGTATTTGGAGACCCAGTACTTC. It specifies CASRVGAGYLETQYF.

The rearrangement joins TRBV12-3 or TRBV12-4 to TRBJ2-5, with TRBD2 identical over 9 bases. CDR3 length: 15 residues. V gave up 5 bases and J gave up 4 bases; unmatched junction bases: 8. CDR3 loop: CASSHSGSQAETQYF. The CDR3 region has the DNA TGTGCCAGCAGTCATAGCGGGAGTCAGGCAGAGACCCAGTACTTC.

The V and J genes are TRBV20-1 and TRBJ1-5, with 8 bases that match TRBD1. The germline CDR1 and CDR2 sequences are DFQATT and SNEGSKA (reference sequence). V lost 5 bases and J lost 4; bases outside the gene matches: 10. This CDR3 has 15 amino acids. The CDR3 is CSAPRGTGMNQPQHF. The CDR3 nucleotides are TGCAGTGCTCCTCGCGGGACAGGAATGAATCAGCCCCAGCATTTT.

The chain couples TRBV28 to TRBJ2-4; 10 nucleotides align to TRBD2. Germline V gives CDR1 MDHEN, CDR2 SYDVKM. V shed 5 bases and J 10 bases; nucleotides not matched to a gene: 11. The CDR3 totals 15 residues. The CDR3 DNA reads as TGTGCCAGCAGTCCGCTTAGGACTAGCGGAACAATTCAGTACTTC. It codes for CASSPLRTSGTIQYF.

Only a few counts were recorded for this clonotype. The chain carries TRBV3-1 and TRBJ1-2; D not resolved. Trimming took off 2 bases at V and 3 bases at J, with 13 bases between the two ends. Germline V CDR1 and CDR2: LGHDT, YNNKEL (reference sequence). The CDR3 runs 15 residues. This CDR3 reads CASSQWTNSHYGYTF. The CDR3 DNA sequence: TGTGCCAGCAGCCAATGGACCAACTCACACTATGGCTACACCTTC.

CDR3 sequence: CASSVGQGATYGYTF. CDR3 coding DNA: TGTGCCAGCAGTGTAGGGCAGGGGGCCACCTATGGCTACACCTTC. The chain carries TRBV2 and TRBJ1-2, with 8 bases lining up with TRBD1. This CDR3 is 15 amino acids long. Germline V gene sequence: CDR1 SNHLY, CDR2 FYNNEI. Trimming cost V 4 bases and J 4 bases; bases outside gene matches: 8.

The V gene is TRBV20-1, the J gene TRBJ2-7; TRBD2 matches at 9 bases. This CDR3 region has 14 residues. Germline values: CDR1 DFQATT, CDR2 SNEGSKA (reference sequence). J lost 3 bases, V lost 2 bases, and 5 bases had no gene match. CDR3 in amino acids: CSARLAGGNYEQYF. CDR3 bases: TGCAGTGCTAGATTGGCGGGAGGGAACTACGAGCAGTACTTC.

CDR3 in DNA: TGTGCCAGCAGCCAAGGGGGAGATAGCAATCAGCCCCAGCATTTT. Its protein is CASSQGGDSNQPQHF. V and J are TRBV3-1 and TRBJ1-5; D remains unclear. This CDR3 comprises 15 residues. The ends were cut back, 1 base at V and 0 bases at J, with 7 bases in the middle. In germline, CDR1 is LGHDT, CDR2 YNNKEL (reference sequence).

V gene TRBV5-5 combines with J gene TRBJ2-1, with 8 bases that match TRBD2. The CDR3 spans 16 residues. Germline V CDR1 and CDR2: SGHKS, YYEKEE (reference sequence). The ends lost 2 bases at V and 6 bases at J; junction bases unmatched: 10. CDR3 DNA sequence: TGTGCCAGCAGCTTTTCGGTAGCGGGATCTCTCAATGAGCAGTTCTTC. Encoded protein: CASSFSVAGSLNEQFF.

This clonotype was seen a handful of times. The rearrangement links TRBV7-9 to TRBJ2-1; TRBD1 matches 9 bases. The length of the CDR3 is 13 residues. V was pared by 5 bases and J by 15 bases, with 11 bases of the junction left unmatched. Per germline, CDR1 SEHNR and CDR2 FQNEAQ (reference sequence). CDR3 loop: CASSRDRESFTFF. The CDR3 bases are TGTGCCAGCAGCAGGGACAGGGAAAGCTTCACGTTCTTC.

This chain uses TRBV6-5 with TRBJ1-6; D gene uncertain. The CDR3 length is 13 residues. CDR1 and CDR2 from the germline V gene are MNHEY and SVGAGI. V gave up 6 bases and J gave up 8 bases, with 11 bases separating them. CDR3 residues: CASRAGVDSPLHF. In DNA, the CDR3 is TGTGCCAGCAGGGCCGGGGTAGATTCACCCCTCCACTTT.

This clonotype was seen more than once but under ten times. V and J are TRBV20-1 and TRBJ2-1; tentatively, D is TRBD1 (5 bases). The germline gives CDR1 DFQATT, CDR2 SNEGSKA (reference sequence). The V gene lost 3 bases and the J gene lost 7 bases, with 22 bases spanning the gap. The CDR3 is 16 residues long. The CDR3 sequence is CSASDKSGAKINEQFF. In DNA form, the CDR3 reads TGCAGTGCTAGCGATAAGAGTGGGGCCAAGATAAATGAGCAGTTCTTC.

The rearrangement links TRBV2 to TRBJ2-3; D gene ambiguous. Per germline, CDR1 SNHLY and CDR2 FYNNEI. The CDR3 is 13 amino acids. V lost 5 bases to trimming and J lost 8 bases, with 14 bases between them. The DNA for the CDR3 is TGTGCCAGCAGTCGAATACATTCTGGTACGCAGTATTTT. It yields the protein CASSRIHSGTQYF.

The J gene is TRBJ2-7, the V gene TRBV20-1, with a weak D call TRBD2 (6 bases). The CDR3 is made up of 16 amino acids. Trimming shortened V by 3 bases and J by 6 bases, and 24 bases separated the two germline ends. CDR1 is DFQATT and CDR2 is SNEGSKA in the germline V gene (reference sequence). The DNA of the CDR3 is TGCAGTGCTAGTGATCCCGTCGGAGGGAACCGGGGCGAGCAGTACTTC. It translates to CSASDPVGGNRGEQYF.

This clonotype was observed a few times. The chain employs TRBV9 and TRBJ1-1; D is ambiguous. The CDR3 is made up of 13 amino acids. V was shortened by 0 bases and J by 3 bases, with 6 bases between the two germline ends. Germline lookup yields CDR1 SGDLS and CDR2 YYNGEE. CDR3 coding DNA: TGTGCCAGCAGCGTAGGACCGTACACTGAAGCTTTCTTT. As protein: CASSVGPYTEAFF.

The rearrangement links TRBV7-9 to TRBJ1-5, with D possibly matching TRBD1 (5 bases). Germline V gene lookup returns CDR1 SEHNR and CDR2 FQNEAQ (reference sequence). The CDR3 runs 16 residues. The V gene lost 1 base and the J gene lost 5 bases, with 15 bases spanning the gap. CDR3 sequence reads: CASSLVQGRRDQPQHF. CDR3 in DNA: TGTGCCAGCAGCTTAGTCCAGGGAAGAAGGGATCAGCCCCAGCATTTT.

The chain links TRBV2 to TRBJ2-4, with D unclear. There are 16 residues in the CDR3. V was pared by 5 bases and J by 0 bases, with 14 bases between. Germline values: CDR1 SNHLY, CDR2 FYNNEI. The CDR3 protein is CASSPRTVLAKNIQYF. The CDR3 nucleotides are TGTGCCAGCAGTCCTAGGACGGTTCTAGCCAAAAACATTCAGTACTTC.

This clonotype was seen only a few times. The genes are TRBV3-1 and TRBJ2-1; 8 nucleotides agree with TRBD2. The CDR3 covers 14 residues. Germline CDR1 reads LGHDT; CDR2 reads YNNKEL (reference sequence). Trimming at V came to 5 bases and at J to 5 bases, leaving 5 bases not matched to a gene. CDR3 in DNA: TGTGCCAGCAGCGTCGGGAGGGCCCACAATGAGCAGTTCTTC. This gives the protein CASSVGRAHNEQFF.

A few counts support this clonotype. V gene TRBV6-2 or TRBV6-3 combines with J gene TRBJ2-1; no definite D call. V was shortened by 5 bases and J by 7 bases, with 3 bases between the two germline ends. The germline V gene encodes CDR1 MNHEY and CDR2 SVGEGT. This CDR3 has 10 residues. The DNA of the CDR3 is TGTGCCAGCAGTGGTAATGAGCAGTTCTTC. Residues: CASSGNEQFF.

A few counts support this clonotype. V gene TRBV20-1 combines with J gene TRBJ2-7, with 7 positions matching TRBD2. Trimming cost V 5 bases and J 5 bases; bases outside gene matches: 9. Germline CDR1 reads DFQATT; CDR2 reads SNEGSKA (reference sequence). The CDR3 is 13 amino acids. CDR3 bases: TGCAGTGCTCTTAAATCCGGACTAGACGAGCAGTACTTC. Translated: CSALKSGLDEQYF.